These 17 T cell receptor beta chains came from one sample sequenced in a study of blood T cell repertoires in COVID-19. Measured with immunoSEQ multiplex PCR; TCRdb has only the in-frame clones, and not every one. The table records 130,000 to 150,000 clones, about 80% of them present only once. The specimen sequenced was PBMCs or T cells enriched from blood (not recorded which). These receptors came from a man in his fifties who had recovered from COVID-19.

The gene calls are TRBV19 and TRBJ2-1; no definite D call. V gave up 6 bases and J gave up 8 bases, with 14 bases separating them. The CDR3 contains 13 residues. The germline CDR1 and CDR2 sequences are LNHDA and SQIVND (reference sequence). This CDR3 reads CASRWSGTDEQFF. The CDR3 DNA sequence: TGTGCCAGTAGGTGGTCAGGCACCGATGAGCAGTTCTTC.

The table lists this clone with a few counts. The gene calls are TRBV7-2 and TRBJ1-6; 9 bases agree with TRBD1. The V and J ends lost 0 bases and 7 bases, in that order; junction bases with no gene match: 7. The length of the CDR3 is 17 residues. The germline gives CDR1 SGHTA, CDR2 FQGNSA. The CDR3 DNA sequence: TGTGCCAGCAGCTTAGCCCCCGGGACAGGGAGCAATTCACCCCTCCACTTT. Translated, it gives CASSLAPGTGSNSPLHF.

V gene TRBV7-2 combines with J gene TRBJ2-3; 7 bases are shared with TRBD1. CDR3 size: 15 residues. Unmatched junction bases numbered 1, after V lost 1 base and J lost 0 bases. The V gene's germline CDR1 is SGHTA and CDR2 FQGNSA. The CDR3 reads CASSLGDSSTDTQYF. DNA for the CDR3: TGTGCCAGCAGCTTAGGGGACAGCAGCACAGATACGCAGTATTTT.

This clone was picked up a small number of times. The chain couples TRBV7-9 to TRBJ2-2, with a possible D match to TRBD1 (7 bases). The V end lost 3 bases, the J end lost 5 bases, and 13 bases lay between the germline ends. The CDR3 is 15 residues long. Looked up from germline, CDR1 is SEHNR and CDR2 is FQNEAQ (reference sequence). CDR3 sequence: CASSFLQGGTGELFF. The CDR3 nucleotides are TGTGCCAGCAGCTTCCTGCAGGGGGGTACCGGGGAGCTGTTTTTT.

The CDR3 is CASSYPQYNSPLHF. In DNA, the CDR3 is TGTGCCAGCAGTTACCCACAGTATAATTCACCCCTCCACTTT. V and J are TRBV28 and TRBJ1-6; the D is unclear. V lost 4 bases and J 4 bases, leaving 8 bases between the germline ends. The CDR3 sequence is 14 residues long. CDR1 is MDHEN, CDR2 SYDVKM, per germline.

This chain uses TRBV7-2 with TRBJ1-2; TRBD1 agrees at 7 bases. The V and J ends lost 2 bases and 2 bases, in that order; junction bases with no gene match: 5. The CDR3 totals 15 residues. CDR1 is SGHTA and CDR2 is FQGNSA in the germline V gene. The CDR3 nucleotides read TGTGCCAGCAGCTTAACCACAGGGGTCAACTATGGCTACACCTTC. It specifies CASSLTTGVNYGYTF. The whole variable domain, filled in from reference TRBV7-2 and TRBJ1-2, reads GAGVSQSPSNKVTEKGKDVELRCDPISGHTALYWYRQSLGQGLEFLIYFQGNSAPDKSGLPSDRFSAERTGGSVSTLTIQRTQQEDSAVYLCASSLTTGVNYGYTFGSGTRLTVV.

This chain joins TRBV19 and TRBJ2-7, with 8 bases fitting TRBD1. Germline values: CDR1 LNHDA, CDR2 SQIVND (reference sequence). V was pared by 5 bases and J by 2 bases, with 11 bases of the junction left unmatched. The length of the CDR3 is 16 residues. The CDR3 DNA follows: TGTGCCAGTAGTCGACAGGGGAGGATACAAACCTACGAGCAGTACTTC. Residues: CASSRQGRIQTYEQYF.

The rearrangement uses TRBV28 and TRBJ1-1, with D perhaps TRBD1 (5 bases). The length of the CDR3 is 14 residues. Trimming shortened V by 6 bases and J by 4 bases, and 15 bases separated the two germline ends. Germline CDR1 reads MDHEN; CDR2 reads SYDVKM. Here the CDR3 DNA reads TGTGCCAGCAGGACCTTTCCCGGGGGCACTGAAGCTTTCTTT. It translates to CASRTFPGGTEAFF.

This chain uses TRBV27 with TRBJ2-7; TRBD2 aligns across 10 bases. Germline values: CDR1 MNHEY, CDR2 SMNVEV (reference sequence). This CDR3 is 15 amino acids long. V was clipped by 5 bases and J by 3 bases; unmatched bases: 7. CDR3 DNA: TGTGCCAGCAGTCCGGGGACTAGCGCCAACTACGAGCAGTACTTC. Translating gives CASSPGTSANYEQYF.

This clone is a singleton in its sample. The chain carries TRBV18 and TRBJ1-4; maybe TRBD1 (6 bases). Germline lookup yields CDR1 KGHSH and CDR2 LQKENI. This CDR3 is 15 amino acids long. Trimming shortened V by 4 bases and J by 4 bases, and 13 bases separated the two germline ends. Here the CDR3 reads CASSLQGSGNEKLFF. CDR3 DNA sequence: TGTGCCAGCTCACTACAGGGATCGGGTAATGAAAAACTGTTTTTT.

V gene TRBV6-2 or TRBV6-3 combines with J gene TRBJ2-1; D call uncertain. Trimming pared 0 bases from V and 4 bases from J, leaving 10 bases between. Germline values: CDR1 MNHEY, CDR2 SVGEGT. CDR3 length equals 15 residues. CDR3 amino acids: CASSYSERNYNEQFF. The CDR3 DNA reads TGTGCCAGCAGTTACTCGGAGAGGAATTACAATGAGCAGTTCTTC.

V usage is TRBV30 and J usage is TRBJ2-4, with D uncertain. V was shortened by 0 bases and J by 0 bases, with 6 bases between the two germline ends. Germline CDR1 GTSNPN, CDR2 SVGIG (reference sequence). The CDR3 extends over 14 amino acids. In DNA form, the CDR3 reads TGTGCCTGGAGTGTGGAGCTAGCCAAAAACATTCAGTACTTC. Protein product: CAWSVELAKNIQYF.

This clone has a count of ten or more. This sequence joins TRBV24-1 and TRBJ2-2, with D hard to call. Germline V gene lookup returns CDR1 KGHDR and CDR2 SFDVKD. The CDR3 is 15 amino acids. V lost 4 bases, J lost 4 bases, and 12 bases lay in between. CDR3 in DNA: TGTGCCACCAGTGACCGTACAGAGCCCACCGGGGAGCTGTTTTTT. It is translated as CATSDRTEPTGELFF.

This clone was recorded once. The chain combines TRBV3-1 (or the pseudogene TRBV3-2) with TRBJ1-2; 9 bases agree with TRBD1. Germline V gene data show CDR1 as LGHDT and CDR2 as YNNKEL (reference sequence). Germline trimming cut 3 bases from V and 0 bases from J; bases unmatched to any gene: 11. The CDR3 has 18 amino acids. CDR3 in DNA: TGTGCCAGCAGCCAGCTTCCGGGACAGGGTGTCGCTAACTATGGCTACACCTTC. Translation gives CASSQLPGQGVANYGYTF.

CDR3 bases: TGTGCCAGCAGTTACTCCCCCAGGGATCTCAACTATGGCTACACCTTC. Translated: CASSYSPRDLNYGYTF. The chain recombines TRBV6-2 or TRBV6-3 with TRBJ1-2, with a tentative D call TRBD1 (5 bases). Looked up from germline, CDR1 is MNHEY and CDR2 is SVGEGT. Trimming removed 0 bases from V and 2 bases from J, with 13 bases in between. This CDR3 has 16 amino acids.

The chain carries TRBV10-3 and TRBJ2-7; D is unresolved. The CDR3 sequence is 13 residues long. From germline, CDR1 is ENHRY and CDR2 SYGVKD. The V gene lost 7 bases and the J gene lost 4 bases, with 14 bases spanning the gap. The CDR3, as DNA: TGTGCCATCAAGCCAGAGGATTCTTACGAGCAGTACTTC. It is translated as CAIKPEDSYEQYF.

The chain recombines TRBV12-5 with TRBJ1-2; 12 nucleotides line up with TRBD1. Germline V CDR1 and CDR2: LGHNT, FRNRAP. V trimming: 4 bases; J trimming: 4 bases; junction bases outside the gene matches: 4. The CDR3 extends over 15 amino acids. The CDR3 coding sequence is TGTGCTAGTGGTTCGGGACAGGGGGCTGGCTATGGCTACACCTTC. As protein: CASGSGQGAGYGYTF.